What follows are 30 T cell receptor beta chains derived from one specimen sequenced in a study of shared clonotypes between healthy human individuals. Sequenced by immunoSEQ multiplex PCR; TCRdb stores in-frame clones only, minus some. Altogether about a million clones are present, roughly 80% being singletons, with the ten largest covering 0.7% to 0.95%. Specimen: memory CD4+ T cells from PBMCs. Regarding subset: CD45RA-negative fraction. The receptor source for this set is a man younger than 35 in good health. Some clones in this sample may be carry-over from other donors' samples.

V and J are TRBV6-6 and TRBJ1-1; D possibly corresponds to TRBD1 (5 bases). The CDR3 spans 15 residues. Trimming took off 2 bases at V and 0 bases at J, with 10 bases between the two ends. The germline CDR1 and CDR2 sequences are MNHNY and SVGAGI (reference sequence). In DNA, the CDR3 is TGTGCCAGCAGTTACCAGGGCCAGATGAACACTGAAGCTTTCTTT. This codes for CASSYQGQMNTEAFF.

For this clone: Other DNA variants within this sample encode the same CDR3. The rearrangement joins TRBV28 to TRBJ2-7; TRBD1 agrees at 8 bases. CDR3 length: 14 residues. V shed 4 bases and J 3 bases; nucleotides not matched to a gene: 5. Per germline, CDR1 MDHEN and CDR2 SYDVKM. The CDR3 spells CASSSPGQVYEQYF. CDR3 in DNA: TGTGCCAGCAGTTCACCGGGACAGGTCTACGAGCAGTACTTC.

The chain uses TRBV5-1 and TRBJ2-7; unclear D gene. CDR3 length: 13 residues. Germline CDR1 and CDR2: SGHRS and YFSETQ. V shed 0 bases and J shed 4 bases, with 8 bases lying between them. The CDR3 loop reads CASSLVGLYEQYF. CDR3 nucleotide sequence: TGCGCCAGCAGCTTGGTCGGGTTGTACGAGCAGTACTTC.

This clone was found once. V gene TRBV19 combines with J gene TRBJ1-4, with TRBD1 matching over 10 bases. Germline V gene data show CDR1 as LNHDA and CDR2 as SQIVND (reference sequence). After removal of 7 bases from V and 5 bases from J, the junction contained 7 bases not matched to a gene. The CDR3 spans 15 residues. Here the CDR3 reads CASKKTGGLNEKLFF. CDR3 in DNA: TGTGCCAGTAAAAAGACAGGGGGCCTAAATGAAAAACTGTTTTTT.

The rearrangement uses TRBV5-1 and TRBJ1-2, with 8 bases aligning to TRBD1. This CDR3 region has 15 residues. Germline-derived CDR1 and CDR2 are SGHRS and YFSETQ. J gave up 8 bases and V 4 bases, and 13 bases lay outside the gene matches. The chain's CDR3 is CASSPSGGRREGYTF. The CDR3 coding sequence is TGCGCCAGCAGCCCCTCAGGGGGCCGAAGGGAAGGCTACACCTTC. Filled out from reference TRBV5-1 and TRBJ1-2, the complete variable domain reads KAGVTQTPRYLIKTRGQQVTLSCSPISGHRSVSWYQQTPGQGLQFLFEYFSETQRNKGNFPGRFSGRQFSNSRSEMNVSTLELGDSALYLCASSPSGGRREGYTFGSGTRLTVV.

The chain has TRBV19 and TRBJ1-4; D may be TRBD1 (6 bases). Trimming stripped 6 bases from V and 5 bases from J, with 13 bases between. Per the germline V gene, CDR1 is LNHDA and CDR2 is SQIVND (reference sequence). CDR3 length: 14 amino acids. CDR3 residues: CASRKSGTNEKLFF. The CDR3 DNA follows: TGTGCCAGTAGGAAGTCCGGGACAAATGAAAAACTGTTTTTT.

The CDR3 DNA follows: TGCGCCAGCAGCCAAGAGGGAGCGGGAAGCTCCCCAGAGACCCAGTACTTC. It is translated as CASSQEGAGSSPETQYF. The gene calls are TRBV4-3 and TRBJ2-5; 7 bases align to TRBD2. Germline values: CDR1 LGHNA, CDR2 YSLEER. The CDR3 totals 17 residues. The J segment lost 4 bases and the V segment lost 0 bases, leaving 11 bases of the junction unmatched.

Points on this clone: This specimen includes other DNA sequences encoding the same CDR3. The chain has TRBV5-1 and TRBJ2-1; D is uncertain. V was clipped by 2 bases and J by 1 base, with 1 base between them. Germline V lookup: CDR1 SGHRS, CDR2 YFSETQ. This CDR3 comprises 12 residues. The CDR3 here is CASSLSYNEQFF. Written as DNA, the CDR3 is TGCGCCAGCAGCTTATCCTACAATGAGCAGTTCTTC.

The CDR3 region is CASSFGGLPGLNTEAFF. The CDR3, as DNA: TGTGCCAGCAGCTTCGGAGGCCTCCCAGGACTGAACACTGAAGCTTTCTTT. The gene calls are TRBV21-1 and TRBJ1-1. TRBV21-1 is recorded as a pseudogene. The CDR3 extends over 17 amino acids.

This clone was recorded at least ten times. The J gene is TRBJ2-7, the V gene TRBV28; 7 nucleotides align to TRBD1. The CDR3 length is 14 residues. After removal of 7 bases from V and 5 bases from J, the junction contained 11 bases not matched to a gene. The germline V gene encodes CDR1 MDHEN and CDR2 SYDVKM. The CDR3 coding sequence is TGTGCCAGCAAAACAGGACAGGCGACGAACGAGCAGTACTTC. Residues: CASKTGQATNEQYF.

The V call is TRBV27, the J call TRBJ2-7; 12 bases are a match to TRBD1. The germline V gene has CDR1 MNHEY and CDR2 SMNVEV (reference sequence). J lost 4 bases, V lost 2 bases, and 6 bases had no gene match. There are 16 residues in the CDR3. In DNA form, the CDR3 reads TGTGCCAGCAGTTTAGATTGGGGACAGGGGGCATACGAGCAGTACTTC. It yields the protein CASSLDWGQGAYEQYF.

Written as DNA, the CDR3 is TGTGCCAGCAGCCTTGATTGGGAGCTGTTTTTT. Residues: CASSLDWELFF. The chain has TRBV28 and TRBJ2-2, with D uncertain. V was cut by 6 bases and J by 9 bases, with 8 bases left in between. CDR1 is MDHEN and CDR2 is SYDVKM in the germline V gene. The CDR3 contains 11 residues.

J is TRBJ2-2 and V is TRBV28; weak D call: TRBD2 (5 bases). V was cut by 2 bases and J by 5 bases, with 18 bases left in between. The CDR3 covers 17 residues. Germline V gene data show CDR1 as MDHEN and CDR2 as SYDVKM. This CDR3 is CASSLPKPGSGTGELFF. DNA of the CDR3: TGTGCCAGCAGTTTACCAAAACCGGGCTCGGGGACCGGGGAGCTGTTTTTT.

The CDR3 DNA is TGTGCCAGCAGTATACGACAGGGAAAAGAGACCCAGTACTTC. Protein: CASSIRQGKETQYF. J is TRBJ2-5 and V is TRBV27; 7 bases agree with TRBD1. The CDR3 runs to 14 residues. Germline CDR1 reads MNHEY; CDR2 reads SMNVEV (reference sequence). The J segment lost 3 bases and the V segment lost 5 bases, leaving 6 bases of the junction unmatched.

J is TRBJ1-1 and V is TRBV5-1; 7 bases fit TRBD1. The germline CDR1 and CDR2 sequences are SGHRS and YFSETQ. V trimming: 2 bases; J trimming: 1 base; junction bases outside the gene matches: 5. The CDR3 contains 15 residues. As DNA, the CDR3 is TGCGCCAGCAGCTTTTACAGGGGAGCGAACACTGAAGCTTTCTTT. It codes for CASSFYRGANTEAFF.

The chain carries TRBV29-1 and TRBJ1-2; a possible D gene is TRBD1 (6 bases). The CDR3 is made up of 14 amino acids. Trimming pared 1 base from V and 4 bases from J, leaving 13 bases between. Germline CDR1 is SQVTM and CDR2 is ANQGSEA. The CDR3 nucleotides are TGCAGCGTTGAAGCGGGGAAGGACAGCTATGGCTACACCTTC. Translating it yields CSVEAGKDSYGYTF.

This clone was counted once. Here the CDR3 DNA reads TGTGCCACCAGCAGAGATTCAGGGAGAGACACTGAAGCTTTCTTT. The encoded protein is CATSRDSGRDTEAFF. This rearrangement joins TRBV15 to TRBJ1-1, with D perhaps matching TRBD1 (5 bases). The V gene's germline CDR1 is LNHNV and CDR2 YYDKDF (reference sequence). The CDR3 is 15 amino acids. Trimming pared 0 bases from V and 3 bases from J, leaving 11 bases between.

This clone appeared a few times. The chain recombines TRBV18 with TRBJ1-4; D unresolved. V was shortened by 4 bases and J by 13 bases, with 16 bases between the two germline ends. This CDR3 has 13 amino acids. CDR1 is KGHSH, CDR2 LQKENI, per germline. CDR3 DNA: TGTGCCAGCTCACAAACATCCGCAGTAGGACTGTTTTTT. It translates to CASSQTSAVGLFF.

This clone was counted a single time. The rearrangement links TRBV7-2 to TRBJ1-2; TRBD1 might be the D (6 bases). This CDR3 comprises 14 residues. Germline values: CDR1 SGHTA, CDR2 FQGNSA. V was trimmed by 3 bases and J by 3 bases, leaving 11 bases between them. Here the CDR3 DNA reads TGTGCCAGCAGCTTCCTTCCAGGGGACTATGGCTACACCTTC. This codes for CASSFLPGDYGYTF.

The V gene is TRBV7-2, the J gene TRBJ1-2, with 9 bases identical to TRBD1. Losses at the gene ends were 5 bases for V and 8 bases for J; bases not matched to a gene: 12. The CDR3 totals 15 residues. Germline values: CDR1 SGHTA, CDR2 FQGNSA. CDR3 residues: CASSATGGYSRGYTF. DNA of the CDR3: TGTGCCAGCAGCGCTACAGGGGGCTACTCACGGGGCTACACCTTC.

The chain uses TRBV18 and TRBJ2-7; 16 bases match TRBD2. The CDR3 sequence is 16 residues long. In germline, CDR1 is KGHSH, CDR2 LQKENI. The ends lost 3 bases at V and 4 bases at J; junction bases unmatched: 3. The CDR3 sequence: CASSPGLAGGPYEQYF. The CDR3 bases are TGTGCCAGCTCACCGGGACTAGCGGGAGGGCCGTACGAGCAGTACTTC.

The chain joins TRBV7-2 to TRBJ1-2; 7 positions match TRBD1. CDR1 is SGHTA and CDR2 is FQGNSA in the germline V gene. Trimming cost V 6 bases and J 7 bases; bases outside gene matches: 2. This CDR3 region has 11 residues. CDR3: CASSYRGGYTF. Written as DNA, the CDR3 is TGTGCCAGCAGTTACAGGGGTGGCTACACCTTC.

J is TRBJ2-7 and V is TRBV2, with D tentatively TRBD1 (6 bases). V was shortened by 7 bases and J by 0 bases, with 13 bases between the two germline ends. Germline assignment: CDR1 SNHLY and CDR2 FYNNEI. The length of the CDR3 is 14 residues. CDR3 loop: CASNTNRDSYEQYF. CDR3 coding DNA: TGTGCCAGCAACACTAACAGGGACTCCTACGAGCAGTACTTC.

For this clone: Other nucleotide sequences in the sample specify the same CDR3. This chain links TRBV18 with TRBJ2-3; 12 bases match TRBD2. The V gene's germline CDR1 is KGHSH and CDR2 LQKENI. V lost 3 bases and J lost 1; bases outside the gene matches: 2. The CDR3 is 16 residues long. In nucleotides, the CDR3 is TGTGCCAGCTCACCTAGACTAGCGGGAGGCACAGATACGCAGTATTTT. Its protein product is CASSPRLAGGTDTQYF.

This chain links TRBV27 with TRBJ2-3; tentatively, D is TRBD2 (6 bases). Per germline, CDR1 MNHEY and CDR2 SMNVEV (reference sequence). The CDR3 totals 16 residues. V dropped 3 bases and J dropped 0 bases, with 13 bases sitting between them. CDR3 protein: CASSFLAILSTDTQYF. The CDR3 region has the DNA TGTGCCAGCAGTTTCCTAGCGATACTTAGCACAGATACGCAGTATTTT.

About this clone: The sample has other DNA sequences that encode this CDR3 too. V and J are TRBV18 and TRBJ2-5, with D perhaps matching TRBD1 (6 bases). Trimming took off 2 bases at V and 2 bases at J, with 9 bases between the two ends. The CDR3 length is 14 residues. Germline values: CDR1 KGHSH, CDR2 LQKENI. The CDR3 is CASSPNRAQETQYF. The DNA for the CDR3 is TGTGCCAGCTCACCAAACAGGGCGCAAGAGACCCAGTACTTC.

This chain uses TRBV2 with TRBJ2-1; 11 bases map to TRBD2. From germline, CDR1 is SNHLY and CDR2 FYNNEI. The CDR3 runs to 16 residues. Trimming took 5 bases from V and 7 from J; bases not matched to a gene: 10. CDR3 DNA: TGTGCCAGCAGTCCTACCACTAGCGGGAGCGGGAATGAGCAGTTCTTC. Its translation is CASSPTTSGSGNEQFF. The variable domain in full, with the rest retrieved from reference TRBV2 and TRBJ2-1, is EPEVTQTPSHQVTQMGQEVILRCVPISNHLYFYWYRQILGQKVEFLVSFYNNEISEKSEIFDDQFSVERPDGSNFTLKIRSTKLEDSAMYFCASSPTTSGSGNEQFFGPGTRLTVL.

This chain uses TRBV7-3 with TRBJ1-1, with unresolved D. The CDR3 has 13 residues. The germline V gene encodes CDR1 SGHTA and CDR2 FQGTGA. Trimming stripped 1 base from V and 2 bases from J, with 5 bases between. DNA of the CDR3: TGTGCCAGCAGCTTAATTCCCAACACTGAAGCTTTCTTT. Protein sequence: CASSLIPNTEAFF.

Concerning this clone: Additional DNA sequences in this sample encode the identical CDR3. The chain employs TRBV11-2 and TRBJ1-1; D not resolved. This CDR3 spans 14 amino acids. Germline V CDR1 and CDR2: SGHAT, FQNNGV. V lost 4 bases and J lost 4, with 13 bases in between. The CDR3 is CASSSTRGGTEAFF. CDR3 DNA sequence: TGTGCCAGCAGCTCGACGCGGGGAGGCACTGAAGCTTTCTTT.

V usage is TRBV6-1 and J usage is TRBJ2-5; no clear D. Trimming removed 7 bases from V and 5 bases from J, with 8 bases in between. Per the germline V gene, CDR1 is MNHNS and CDR2 is SASEGT. There are 11 residues in the CDR3. The CDR3 here is CASTTRETQYF. CDR3 nucleotide sequence: TGTGCCAGCACCACTCGGGAGACCCAGTACTTC.